This T cell receptor beta chain originates from a study of blood T cell repertoires in COVID-19. The germline V gene has CDR1 SQVTM and CDR2 ANQGSEA. V was clipped by 1 base and J by 4 bases; unmatched bases: 6. The CDR3 length is 14 residues. Method: immunoSEQ multiplex PCR; TCRdb's copy keeps in-frame clones and lacks some. Of 130,000 to 150,000 clones in the sample, 75% to 85% are singletons; the top ten hold roughly 7.7%. Material: peripheral blood. This TCR was recovered from a human donor with acute or convalescent COVID-19. The donor label of this sample is uncertain. This chain links TRBV29-1 with TRBJ2-5, with 7 nucleotides matching TRBD1. CDR3 DNA: TGCAGCGTTGAAGTACAGGGGATTATAGAGACCCAGTACTTC. The encoded protein is CSVEVQGIIETQYF.